This is a list of T cell receptor beta chains from one sample in a study of blood T cell repertoires in COVID-19. The assay was immunoSEQ multiplex PCR, and TCRdb's table has in-frame clones only and misses some. The data show tens of thousands of clones, roughly 90% seen once. Sequences were obtained from peripheral blood. The receptors shown here come from a man in his 70s with active or convalescent COVID-19. The CDR3 runs from the conserved cysteine through the conserved F or W. D genes are given only for firm matches. The size entry is marked missing in some rows and otherwise reads once, few, many or a size class.

size: NA
V: TRBV6-5
J: TRBJ2-7
D: TRBD1
DNA: TGTGCCAGCAAGAGGACAGGGGGTGACGAGCAGTACTTC
CDR3: CASKRTGGDEQYF

size: once
V: TRBV7-3
J: TRBJ1-1
D: NA
DNA: TGTGCCAGCAGCTTATCAGGGCGGAACACTGAAGCTTTCTTT
CDR3: CASSLSGRNTEAFF

size: NA
V: TRBV6-5
J: TRBJ2-7
D: NA
DNA: TGTGCCAGCGGAACCCGGAGTAGCGACGAGCAGTACTTC
CDR3: CASGTRSSDEQYF

size: few
V: TRBV6-5
J: TRBJ1-5
D: NA
DNA: TGTGCCAGCATGCCACAGGGCCCTAGCAATCAGCCCCAGCATTTT
CDR3: CASMPQGPSNQPQHF

size: NA
V: TRBV12-3/TRBV12-4
J: TRBJ2-7
D: TRBD2
DNA: TGTGCCAGCACCCGTGGGGGGGACTACGAGCAGTACTTC
CDR3: CASTRGGDYEQYF

size: NA
V: TRBV29-1
J: TRBJ2-1
D: TRBD1
DNA: TGCAGCGTTGGAATTACAGGGGGAACCCTCCACAATGAGCAGTTCTTC
CDR3: CSVGITGGTLHNEQFF

size: NA
V: TRBV7-9
J: TRBJ1-6
D: NA
DNA: TGTGCCAGCAGCTTAGGCAGGAGGCCTAATTCACCCCTCCACTTT
CDR3: CASSLGRRPNSPLHF

size: NA
V: TRBV6-5
J: TRBJ2-1
D: TRBD2
DNA: TGTGCCAGCAGTTACTCGGGACTAGCGGGAGGGAATGAGCAGTTCTTC
CDR3: CASSYSGLAGGNEQFF

size: few
V: TRBV24-1
J: TRBJ1-1
D: NA
DNA: TGTGCCACCAGTGATCATCAAGGGGGTGCTTTCTTT
CDR3: CATSDHQGGAFF

size: NA
V: TRBV5-1
J: TRBJ1-2
D: NA
DNA: TGCGCCAGCAGCTTGGAGTCGGCCCGGGGCTATGGCTACACCTTC
CDR3: CASSLESARGYGYTF

size: NA
V: TRBV2
J: TRBJ2-7
D: NA
DNA: TGTGCCAGCGCCTGGGGAGGCGAGCAGTACTTC
CDR3: CASAWGGEQYF

size: NA
V: TRBV27
J: TRBJ1-3
D: TRBD1
DNA: TGTGCCAGCAGTTTTGGCAGGGGGCTAGGAGGAAACACCATATATTTT
CDR3: CASSFGRGLGGNTIYF

size: NA
V: TRBV20-1
J: TRBJ1-6
D: NA
DNA: TGCAGTGCTAGTGCGAACGGGGAGTATAATTCACCCCTCCACTTT
CDR3: CSASANGEYNSPLHF

size: NA
V: TRBV5-1
J: TRBJ2-2
D: TRBD2
DNA: TGCGCCAGCAGCTCGGGACTAGTTGTAAGCACCGGGGAGCTGTTTTTT
CDR3: CASSSGLVVSTGELFF

size: NA
V: TRBV3-1/TRBV3-2
J: TRBJ1-3
D: NA
DNA: TGTGCCAGCAGCCTGACATCCAAGAACTCTGGAAACACCATATATTTT
CDR3: CASSLTSKNSGNTIYF

size: NA
V: TRBV6-5
J: TRBJ2-7
D: NA
DNA: TGTGCCAGCAGATCAGGGCCGGGCGAGCAGTACTTC
CDR3: CASRSGPGEQYF

size: NA
V: TRBV5-1
J: TRBJ2-5
D: TRBD1
DNA: TGCGCCAGCAGCTCCGGACAGGGGTACCAAGAGACCCAGTACTTC
CDR3: CASSSGQGYQETQYF

size: NA
V: TRBV4-2
J: TRBJ1-3
D: NA
DNA: TGTGCCAGCAGCCAAGAGTGGCAGGGAGGAAACACCATATATTTT
CDR3: CASSQEWQGGNTIYF

size: NA
V: TRBV2
J: TRBJ2-1
D: NA
DNA: TGTGCCAGCAGCACCCCCGGGACTTTTACCTACAATGAGCAGTTCTTC
CDR3: CASSTPGTFTYNEQFF

size: NA
V: TRBV3-1/TRBV3-2
J: TRBJ1-2
D: NA
DNA: TGTGCCAGCTGGGGTGGAGGGAGTAACTATGGCTACACCTTC
CDR3: CASWGGGSNYGYTF

size: NA
V: TRBV3-1/TRBV3-2
J: TRBJ2-1
D: NA
DNA: TGTGCCAGCAGCGACAGTGGTGAGCAGTTCTTC
CDR3: CASSDSGEQFF

size: NA
V: TRBV29-1
J: TRBJ1-1
D: NA
DNA: TGCAGCGTTGATGAGGAAGGGGCTGAAGCTTTCTTT
CDR3: CSVDEEGAEAFF

size: NA
V: TRBV18
J: TRBJ2-2
D: NA
DNA: TGTGCCAGCTCACCACCGTACCAGGGAACGAACACCGGGGAGCTGTTTTTT
CDR3: CASSPPYQGTNTGELFF

size: NA
V: TRBV15
J: TRBJ2-7
D: NA
DNA: TGTGCCACCAGCACTGGGGGCCACGAGCAGTACTTC
CDR3: CATSTGGHEQYF

size: NA
V: TRBV30
J: TRBJ1-1
D: NA
DNA: TGTGCCTGGAGCAGACAGGTCCTGACCCCGAACACTGAAGCTTTCTTT
CDR3: CAWSRQVLTPNTEAFF

size: NA
V: TRBV2
J: TRBJ1-6
D: TRBD1
DNA: TGTGCCAGCAGTGCCGGGACAGGGTACGGTAATTCACCCCTCCACTTT
CDR3: CASSAGTGYGNSPLHF

size: NA
V: TRBV7-2
J: TRBJ2-7
D: TRBD2
DNA: TGTGCCAGCAGCTTGGGTGTTGCGGGAGGCTCCCCCTACGAGCAGTACTTC
CDR3: CASSLGVAGGSPYEQYF

size: NA
V: TRBV2
J: TRBJ1-5
D: NA
DNA: TGTGCCAGCAGTGAGCAGGGCCAGAATAGCAATCAGCCCCAGCATTTT
CDR3: CASSEQGQNSNQPQHF

size: NA
V: TRBV5-8
J: TRBJ1-6
D: NA
DNA: TGTGCCAGCAGCTTACTCCCTAATTCACCCCTCCACTTT
CDR3: CASSLLPNSPLHF

size: NA
V: TRBV5-6
J: TRBJ2-1
D: NA
DNA: TGTGCCAGCAGCTTGGGATCCTCCGGGCAGTTCTTC
CDR3: CASSLGSSGQFF